These 7 T cell receptor beta chains were sequenced from one sample in a study of T cell responses to AZD1222 COVID-19 vaccine. This table comes from immunoSEQ multiplex PCR, and its TCRdb copy is limited to in-frame clones, with some not included. This table holds approximately 150,000 clones, more than 75% found once. The specimen comprised peripheral blood, sampled 28 days after the second AZD1222 dose. These TCRs come from an adult who received the AZD1222 COVID-19 vaccine.

The chain combines TRBV2 with TRBJ1-5, with D possibly being TRBD1 (5 bases). CDR1 and CDR2 (germline): SNHLY, FYNNEI. CDR3 size: 14 residues. Deletions cut 7 bases from V and 2 bases from J, with 12 bases between. CDR3: CASNIGGGNQPQHF. DNA of the CDR3: TGTGCCAGCAATATCGGGGGAGGCAATCAGCCCCAGCATTTT. Looking up the rest from reference TRBV2 and TRBJ1-5 gives the full variable domain: EPEVTQTPSHQVTQMGQEVILRCVPISNHLYFYWYRQILGQKVEFLVSFYNNEISEKSEIFDDQFSVERPDGSNFTLKIRSTKLEDSAMYFCASNIGGGNQPQHFGDGTRLSIL.

This chain connects TRBV28 to TRBJ1-1, with a tentative D call TRBD1 (5 bases). The CDR3 length is 13 residues. Trimming stripped 10 bases from V and 10 bases from J, with 22 bases between. Germline-derived CDR1 and CDR2 are MDHEN and SYDVKM. The CDR3, as DNA: TGTGCCACCGTCCACCGGGGGGGGTTAGGAGCTTTCTTT. Translating it yields CATVHRGGLGAFF.

V usage is TRBV7-2 and J usage is TRBJ2-5, with a tentative D call TRBD1 (7 bases). Germline loops: CDR1 SGHTA, CDR2 FQGNSA. CDR3 size: 14 residues. V dropped 6 bases and J dropped 3 bases, with 14 bases sitting between them. CDR3 protein: CASSPAGQKETQYF. In DNA, the CDR3 is TGTGCCAGCAGTCCGGCGGGACAGAAAGAGACCCAGTACTTC.

The chain employs TRBV5-1 and TRBJ2-7, with D unclear. The V end was cut by 5 bases, the J end by 4 bases, with 22 bases between. This CDR3 comprises 16 residues. CDR1 is SGHRS, CDR2 YFSETQ, per germline. DNA for the CDR3: TGCGCCAGCAGTTCCAAGACGACGTTCCCAAAGTACGAGCAGTACTTC. This translates into CASSSKTTFPKYEQYF.

The chain is built from TRBV5-1 and TRBJ2-5; 12 bases align to TRBD1. The germline CDR1 and CDR2 sequences are SGHRS and YFSETQ. The J segment lost 5 bases and the V segment lost 1 base, leaving 12 bases of the junction unmatched. This CDR3 spans 18 amino acids. CDR3 in DNA: TGCGCCAGCAGCTTGTCCCCCGGGACAGGGGGCCTCCGGGAGACCCAGTACTTC. This sequence encodes CASSLSPGTGGLRETQYF.

V and J are TRBV19 and TRBJ2-1, with 9 nucleotides matching TRBD1. J lost 7 bases, V lost 5 bases, and 9 bases had no gene match. Germline lookup yields CDR1 LNHDA and CDR2 SQIVND (reference sequence). The CDR3 totals 15 residues. In nucleotides, the CDR3 is TGTGCCAGTAGTGCACCGGGACAGGGAGGGAATGAGCAGTTCTTC. The encoded protein is CASSAPGQGGNEQFF.

The V gene is TRBV6-1, the J gene TRBJ2-7; 9 positions match TRBD1. Trimming at V came to 2 bases and at J to 7 bases, leaving 9 bases not matched to a gene. Germline V gene lookup returns CDR1 MNHNS and CDR2 SASEGT. This CDR3 comprises 15 residues. CDR3 DNA sequence: TGTGCCAGCAGTGAACCGGGACAGGGTATCAGTGAGCAGTACTTC. Translation: CASSEPGQGISEQYF.